The 12 T cell receptor beta chains in this list originate from one sample, sequenced in a study of regulatory T cells (dated by TCRdb to the late 2010s). Results the study describes overall, beyond this receptor: Conventional CD4+ T cells from CD3G-deficient patients were enriched for hydrophobic residues at CDR3 positions 6 and 7, suggesting more self-reactive specificities.

No antigen has been identified for these receptors. Library method: the immunoSEQ multiplex PCR assay. The multiplex PCR used 52 forward TRBV primers and 13 reverse TRBJ primers, with assay-based and computational corrections for amplification bias. The table comes from immuneACCESS by way of TCRdb, which keeps in-frame sequences with V and J called. Part of the clones is missing from these tables; in studies checked, under half for an unresolved V gene and the rest for unknown reasons. This sample is represented by tens of thousands of clones; approximately 93% of them were singletons. The top ten clones comprise 0.9% to 1% of the sample. Sequencing used conventional CD4+ T cells sorted from blood. These TCRs come from a child aged 2-15 years with CD3G deficiency.

V and J are TRBV28 and TRBJ1-2, with D possibly being TRBD1 (5 bases). CDR3 size: 16 residues. Germline CDR1 reads MDHEN; CDR2 reads SYDVKM. Trimming cost V 7 bases and J 1 base, with 19 bases left between them. Here the CDR3 reads CASTPSGTLNNYGYTF. In DNA form, the CDR3 reads TGTGCCAGCACACCCAGTGGGACTCTGAATAACTATGGCTACACCTTC.

This chain connects TRBV6-1 to TRBJ2-7; perhaps D is TRBD1 or TRBD2 (6 bases each). The V gene's germline CDR1 is MNHNS and CDR2 SASEGT. The CDR3 contains 13 residues. V was pared by 2 bases and J by 7 bases, with 12 bases between. CDR3 loop: CASSERGLGEQYF. CDR3 nucleotides: TGTGCCAGCAGTGAACGGGGGCTAGGAGAGCAGTACTTC.

V usage is TRBV30 and J usage is TRBJ2-4; weak D call: TRBD2 (5 bases). Between the trimmed V and J ends, which lost 2 bases and 1 base, there was a span of 12 bases. Germline-derived CDR1 and CDR2 are GTSNPN and SVGIG (reference sequence). The CDR3 spans 15 residues. The CDR3 DNA is TGTGCCTGGAGTCGACACGGGATCGCCAAAAACATTCAGTACTTC. Translating it yields CAWSRHGIAKNIQYF.

This chain connects TRBV11-2 to TRBJ2-7; D uncertain. Germline V gene data show CDR1 as SGHAT and CDR2 as FQNNGV. Trimming removed 2 bases from V and 3 bases from J, with 5 bases in between. The CDR3 spans 12 residues. CDR3 bases: TGTGCCAGCAGCTTACTGGGCTACGAGCAGTACTTC. This sequence encodes CASSLLGYEQYF. The whole variable domain, filled in from reference TRBV11-2 and TRBJ2-7, reads EAGVAQSPRYKIIEKRQSVAFWCNPISGHATLYWYQQILGQGPKLLIQFQNNGVVDDSQLPKDRFSAERLKGVDSTLKIQPAKLEDSAVYLCASSLLGYEQYFGPGTRLTVT.

The V call is TRBV28, the J call TRBJ2-1; D remains unclear. Trimming removed 2 bases at V and 8 bases at J, with 13 bases between. Germline V gives CDR1 MDHEN, CDR2 SYDVKM. The CDR3 covers 14 residues. This CDR3 is CASSLSGRRHEQFF. DNA of the CDR3: TGTGCCAGCAGTTTAAGTGGGCGGCGGCATGAGCAGTTCTTC. Using reference TRBV28 and TRBJ2-1 for the parts outside the CDR3, the full variable domain is DVKVTQSSRYLVKRTGEKVFLECVQDMDHENMFWYRQDPGLGLRLIYFSYDVKMKEKGDIPEGYSVSREKKERFSLILESASTNQTSMYLCASSLSGRRHEQFFGPGTRLTVL.

The V and J genes are TRBV28 and TRBJ2-7; D might be TRBD1 (6 bases). The CDR3 contains 15 residues. The germline V gene encodes CDR1 MDHEN and CDR2 SYDVKM. Trimming removed 2 bases at V and 3 bases at J, with 14 bases between. The CDR3 reads CASSLLGRGIYEQYF. The CDR3, as DNA: TGTGCCAGCAGTTTACTGGGCAGGGGTATCTACGAGCAGTACTTC.

The chain joins TRBV28 to TRBJ2-7, with TRBD2 as a possible D gene (5 bases). This CDR3 comprises 15 residues. The germline V gene has CDR1 MDHEN and CDR2 SYDVKM. V shed 5 bases and J shed 5 bases, with 19 bases lying between them. DNA for the CDR3: TGTGCCAGCAGTAGAGGCGGAGGCGGTTTGGACGAGCAGTACTTC. Translated, it gives CASSRGGGGLDEQYF.

V usage is TRBV7-8 and J usage is TRBJ1-1; D is perhaps TRBD1 (5 bases). CDR3 length equals 15 residues. Trimming stripped 2 bases from V and 5 bases from J, with 15 bases between. Germline V gene lookup returns CDR1 SGHVS and CDR2 FQNEAQ. CDR3 loop: CASSLIGAMGTEAFF. CDR3 in DNA: TGTGCCAGCAGCTTAATTGGGGCGATGGGTACTGAAGCTTTCTTT.

V is TRBV5-1 and J is TRBJ2-1; possible D gene TRBD2, 7 bases. The germline gives CDR1 SGHRS, CDR2 YFSETQ. V was cut by 0 bases and J by 2 bases, with 15 bases left in between. The CDR3 has 17 amino acids. The CDR3 reads CASSLGARGGAYNEQFF. CDR3 DNA: TGCGCCAGCAGCTTGGGGGCCAGGGGAGGGGCCTACAATGAGCAGTTCTTC.

The chain employs TRBV6-1 and TRBJ2-7; D gene unclear. The germline V gene has CDR1 MNHNS and CDR2 SASEGT. V lost 7 bases and J 0 bases, leaving 7 bases between the germline ends. The CDR3 runs 12 residues. CDR3 amino acids: CASMADSYEQYF. CDR3 coding DNA: TGTGCCAGCATGGCAGACTCCTACGAGCAGTACTTC.

This chain connects TRBV7-3 to TRBJ2-1; D unresolved. From germline, CDR1 is SGHTA and CDR2 FQGTGA. The CDR3 consists of 13 residues. V lost 5 bases to trimming and J lost 9 bases, with 14 bases between them. The CDR3, as DNA: TGTGCCAGCAGCCTAATCCCAACCAGTGAGCAGTTCTTC. Its translation is CASSLIPTSEQFF.

This sequence joins TRBV28 and TRBJ2-1; TRBD2 matches 12 bases. V gave up 6 bases and J gave up 9 bases; unmatched junction bases: 9. CDR3 length: 15 amino acids. CDR1 MDHEN and CDR2 SYDVKM come from the germline V gene. The CDR3 reads CASSPQLAGGSEQFF. CDR3 coding DNA: TGTGCCAGCAGCCCCCAACTAGCGGGAGGTTCTGAGCAGTTCTTC.